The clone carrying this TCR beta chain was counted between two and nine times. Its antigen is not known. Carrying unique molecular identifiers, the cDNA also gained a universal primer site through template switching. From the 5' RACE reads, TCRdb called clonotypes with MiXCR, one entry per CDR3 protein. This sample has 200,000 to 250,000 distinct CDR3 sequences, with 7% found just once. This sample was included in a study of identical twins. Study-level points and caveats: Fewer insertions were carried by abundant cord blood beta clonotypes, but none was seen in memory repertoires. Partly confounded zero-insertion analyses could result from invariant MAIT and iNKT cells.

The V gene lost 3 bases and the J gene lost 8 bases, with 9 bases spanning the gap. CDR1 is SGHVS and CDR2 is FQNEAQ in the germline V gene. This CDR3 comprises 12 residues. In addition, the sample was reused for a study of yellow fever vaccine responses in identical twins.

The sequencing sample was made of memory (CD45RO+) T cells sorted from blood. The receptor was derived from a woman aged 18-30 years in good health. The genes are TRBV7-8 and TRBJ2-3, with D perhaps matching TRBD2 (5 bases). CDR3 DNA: TGTGCCAGCAGCTTCGTTCGGGGTACGCAGTATTTT. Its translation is CASSFVRGTQYF.